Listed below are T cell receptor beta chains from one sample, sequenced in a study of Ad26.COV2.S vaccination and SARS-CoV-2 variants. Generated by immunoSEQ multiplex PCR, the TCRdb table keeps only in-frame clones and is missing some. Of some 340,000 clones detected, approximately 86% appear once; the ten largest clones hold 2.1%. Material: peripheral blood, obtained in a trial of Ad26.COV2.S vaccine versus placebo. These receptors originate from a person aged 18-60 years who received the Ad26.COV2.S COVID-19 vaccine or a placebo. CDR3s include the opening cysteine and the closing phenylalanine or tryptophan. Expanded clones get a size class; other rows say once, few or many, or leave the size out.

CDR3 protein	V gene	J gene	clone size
CASSLGGVRTDTQYF	TRBV5-1	TRBJ2-3	few
CAWSAADTQYF	TRBV30	TRBJ2-3	.
CASSLGSPRGYTF	TRBV28	TRBJ1-2	.
CASICDREKINTEAFF	TRBV23-1	TRBJ1-1	.
CASSPRSRGIQYF	TRBV18	TRBJ2-4	.
CASSQDPGTNTEAFF	TRBV3-1/TRBV3-2	TRBJ1-1	.
CADTPQGANGYTF	TRBV2	TRBJ1-2	.
CASRSETGTDYEQYF	TRBV28	TRBJ2-7	.
CASSLVTGPGNTIYF	TRBV7-9	TRBJ1-3	.
CSASHLRDEQFF	TRBV20-1	TRBJ2-1	.
CASSFNQGHNGYTF	TRBV28	TRBJ1-2	once
CASSVGLAGEETQYF	TRBV9	TRBJ2-5	once
CASSPGWGYEQYF	TRBV4-1	TRBJ2-7	.
CASSQLAGGQETQYF	TRBV27	TRBJ2-5	.
CASSEGASSYNEQFF	TRBV5-1	TRBJ2-1	once
CASSVVGNFDNEQFF	TRBV9	TRBJ2-1	.
CASTASRDRGYNEQFF	TRBV11-2	TRBJ2-1	once
CASSRWWQDFSYEQYF	TRBV10-1	TRBJ2-7	.
CASRGGVDQPQHF	TRBV28	TRBJ1-5	.
CASSYAGNRVWSPLHF	TRBV6-5	TRBJ1-6	once
CASSLVGTSGAQETQYF	TRBV7-9	TRBJ2-5	.
CASSPGPGTGNEKLFF	TRBV7-9	TRBJ1-4	few